The 17 T cell receptor beta chains in this list originate from one sample, sequenced in a study of T cell repertoires in cytomegalovirus infection. Their antigens are not known. TCRdb passed the reads through MiXCR, listing each CDR3 protein once. The profile covers about 500,000 distinct CDR3 sequences, with around 30% appearing a single time and about a sixth taken by the ten largest. Sequenced material: cultured PBMCs, taken from culture after CMV antigen stimulation. The receptors originated from a human donor in good health (CMV status not recorded). Some clones in this sample may be carry-over from other donors' samples.

The DNA of the CDR3 is TGTGCCAGCAGCCCCCTCCCGGGAACCAGCGCTGAAGCTTTCTTT. Amino acid sequence: CASSPLPGTSAEAFF. V and J are TRBV7-6 and TRBJ1-1; the D is unclear. Germline V gives CDR1 SGHVS, CDR2 FNYEAQ. Trimming took off 5 bases at V and 6 bases at J, with 19 bases between the two ends. CDR3 length equals 15 residues.

The gene calls are TRBV12-3 or TRBV12-4 and TRBJ1-1; D not certain. V was pared by 5 bases and J by 0 bases, with 10 bases between. The CDR3 spans 14 residues. The CDR3 region is CASSRHSMNTEAFF. CDR3 nucleotide sequence: TGTGCCAGCAGTCGCCACTCCATGAACACTGAAGCTTTCTTT.

This clonotype was seen repeatedly, ten times or more. The V and J genes are TRBV7-2 and TRBJ2-2; 7 nucleotides agree with TRBD2. The CDR3 loop spans 15 amino acids. Per germline, CDR1 SGHTA and CDR2 FQGNSA. Trimming cost V 10 bases and J 6 bases; bases outside gene matches: 14. CDR3 sequence: CANPPDSGRSGELFF. The CDR3 DNA sequence: TGTGCCAACCCACCTGATAGCGGGCGCTCCGGGGAGCTGTTTTTT.

The chain joins TRBV6-1 to TRBJ2-7; D not certain. Between the trimmed V and J ends, which lost 0 bases and 3 bases, there was a span of 6 bases. The CDR3 has 13 amino acids. The germline V gene has CDR1 MNHNS and CDR2 SASEGT. The CDR3 sequence is CASSEAGVYEQYV. The CDR3 DNA reads TGTGCCAGCAGTGAAGCGGGCGTCTACGAGCAGTACGTC.

The J gene is TRBJ2-2, the V gene TRBV7-9, with unresolved D. This CDR3 contains 13 residues. Looked up from germline, CDR1 is SEHNR and CDR2 is FQNEAQ (reference sequence). Trimming cost V 1 base and J 7 bases, with 7 bases left between them. CDR3 DNA sequence: TGTGCCAGCAGCTTAGAAGGCAACGGGGAGCTGTTTTTT. Translating it yields CASSLEGNGELFF.

This clonotype was seen a few times. DNA of the CDR3: TGTGCCAGCAGACGACAGGGGGCTTCCTACAATGAGCAGTTCTTC. This encodes CASRRQGASYNEQFF. The chain recombines TRBV6-2 or TRBV6-3 with TRBJ2-1, with 10 bases matching TRBD1. The CDR3 spans 15 residues. V was clipped by 6 bases and J by 1 base; unmatched bases: 3. Germline V gene data show CDR1 as MNHEY and CDR2 as SVGEGT.

Here the CDR3 reads CASSLNLLAGSSPKNEQFF. The CDR3 nucleotides are TGTGCCAGCAGCCTCAACCTTCTAGCGGGGTCATCCCCCAAAAATGAGCAGTTCTTC. The chain employs TRBV11-2 and TRBJ2-1; 9 bases are a match to TRBD2. This CDR3 comprises 19 residues. Trimming at V came to 5 bases and at J to 7 bases, leaving 21 bases not matched to a gene. Germline V gives CDR1 SGHAT, CDR2 FQNNGV.

This clonotype was detected once. This sequence joins TRBV28 and TRBJ1-2, with a weak D call TRBD1 (5 bases). Germline V gene lookup returns CDR1 MDHEN and CDR2 SYDVKM. CDR3 size: 16 residues. V was shortened by 3 bases and J by 7 bases, with 21 bases between the two germline ends. The CDR3 spells CASSFFRYVGATGYTF. As DNA, the CDR3 is TGTGCCAGCAGTTTTTTCCGATATGTAGGGGCGACTGGCTACACCTTC.

Only a few counts were recorded for this clonotype. The rearrangement joins TRBV7-2 to TRBJ2-7; D unresolved. CDR1 is SGHTA, CDR2 FQGNSA, per germline. The V gene lost 5 bases and the J gene lost 3 bases, with 5 bases spanning the gap. The CDR3 has 11 residues. CDR3 residues: CASSVLYEQYF. The CDR3 DNA reads as TGTGCCAGCAGCGTCCTCTACGAGCAGTACTTC. Supplemented by reference TRBV7-2 and TRBJ2-7, the full variable domain reads GAGVSQSPSNKVTEKGKDVELRCDPISGHTALYWYRQSLGQGLEFLIYFQGNSAPDKSGLPSDRFSAERTGGSVSTLTIQRTQQEDSAVYLCASSVLYEQYFGPGTRLTVT.

This clonotype was observed a few times. CDR3: CASSAGLPNTGELFF. The DNA for the CDR3 is TGTGCCAGCAGTGCGGGGTTACCGAACACCGGGGAGCTGTTTTTT. The chain is built from TRBV6-1 and TRBJ2-2, with D maybe TRBD2 (5 bases). V lost 4 bases, J lost 0 bases, and 9 bases lay in between. Germline assignment: CDR1 MNHNS and CDR2 SASEGT. The CDR3 is 15 amino acids.

The chain employs TRBV6-2 or TRBV6-3 and TRBJ1-1; 10 nucleotides align to TRBD1. This CDR3 comprises 15 residues. The germline gives CDR1 MNHEY, CDR2 SVGEGT. V lost 2 bases and J lost 5; bases outside the gene matches: 5. As DNA, the CDR3 is TGTGCCAGCAGTTACCCTGGGACAGGGGTTACTGAAGCTTTCTTT. Protein product: CASSYPGTGVTEAFF.

V gene TRBV7-2 combines with J gene TRBJ2-1; unclear D gene. Trimming removed 0 bases at V and 6 bases at J, with 9 bases between. The germline CDR1 and CDR2 sequences are SGHTA and FQGNSA. The CDR3 is 14 amino acids. For the CDR3, the DNA is TGTGCCAGCAGCTTAGCGCTCGAGAGCAATGAGCAGTTCTTC. It codes for CASSLALESNEQFF.

Only a few counts were recorded for this clonotype. This chain joins TRBV27 and TRBJ2-1; D may match TRBD1 or TRBD2 (6 bases each). Looked up from germline, CDR1 is MNHEY and CDR2 is SMNVEV (reference sequence). The V gene lost 1 base and the J gene lost 9 bases, with 7 bases spanning the gap. There are 12 residues in the CDR3. The CDR3 reads CASSLWGAEQFF. The CDR3 DNA is TGTGCCAGCAGTTTATGGGGGGCTGAGCAGTTCTTC.

The V gene is TRBV19, the J gene TRBJ2-1; unclear D gene. This CDR3 comprises 15 residues. The ends were cut back, 8 bases at V and 0 bases at J, with 14 bases in the middle. Germline CDR1 is LNHDA and CDR2 is SQIVND (reference sequence). This CDR3 is CASRARRSSYNEQFF. Written as DNA, the CDR3 is TGTGCCAGTCGGGCGCGGCGGAGCTCCTACAATGAGCAGTTCTTC.

The chain is built from TRBV10-3 and TRBJ1-1, with 10 nucleotides matching TRBD1. The germline V gene has CDR1 ENHRY and CDR2 SYGVKD. The CDR3 is 13 residues long. After removal of 10 bases from V and 6 bases from J, the junction contained 8 bases not matched to a gene. CDR3 nucleotide sequence: TGTGCCAACCGGGACAGGGGTGCAGCTGAAGCTTTCTTT. Its protein product is CANRDRGAAEAFF.

V usage is TRBV12-3 or TRBV12-4 and J usage is TRBJ1-2; the match to TRBD1 covers 8 bases. CDR3 size: 15 residues. V shed 6 bases, J shed 0 bases, and the junction held 6 bases outside the gene matches. The CDR3 is CASSFTTGANYGYTF. In DNA, the CDR3 is TGTGCCAGCAGCTTTACGACAGGGGCTAACTATGGCTACACCTTC.

V and J are TRBV19 and TRBJ2-7; D not certain. The V gene's germline CDR1 is LNHDA and CDR2 SQIVND (reference sequence). The V end was cut by 5 bases, the J end by 2 bases, with 10 bases between. The CDR3 totals 13 residues. CDR3 coding DNA: TGTGCCAGTAGTGCCCAAGGGACCTACGAGCAGTACTTC. It translates to CASSAQGTYEQYF.